Listed below are T cell receptor beta chains from one sample, sequenced in a study of blood T cell repertoires in COVID-19. Sequencing was performed with immunoSEQ multiplex PCR; in TCRdb, only in-frame clones are kept and a portion is missing. This repertoire shows about 200,000 clones, more than 85% found once; its top ten account for over 0.75%. The sequenced material came from peripheral blood. The receptors stem from a man aged 55-75 years with COVID-19, enrolled during active disease. Both conserved end residues are part of each CDR3. Each record gives: CDR3 protein, CDR3 DNA, V gene, clone size, D gene, J gene. A D gene is named only where the DNA matches it firmly. Only part of the rows carry a size: once, few, many, or a class if the clone is expanded.

CDR3: CASSPLGAEGYTF
DNA: TGTGCCAGCTCACCATTGGGGGCGGAAGGCTACACCTTC
V: TRBV18
size: NA
D: NA
J: TRBJ1-2

CDR3: CASRGQGKDYGYTF
DNA: TGTGCCAGCAGAGGGCAGGGAAAGGACTATGGCTACACCTTC
V: TRBV6-5
size: NA
D: NA
J: TRBJ1-2

CDR3: CASSLGQVGYGYTF
DNA: TGTGCCAGTAGTCTGGGACAGGTTGGCTATGGCTACACCTTC
V: TRBV19
size: NA
D: TRBD1
J: TRBJ1-2

CDR3: CAISPDSTNQPQHF
DNA: TGTGCCATCAGCCCCGACAGTACCAATCAGCCCCAGCATTTT
V: TRBV10-3
size: NA
D: NA
J: TRBJ1-5

CDR3: CASSGTGKYNEQFF
DNA: TGCGCCAGCAGTGGGACAGGGAAATACAATGAGCAGTTCTTC
V: TRBV5-1
size: NA
D: TRBD1
J: TRBJ2-1

CDR3: CASSYPGQGAQPQHF
DNA: TGTGCCAGCAGTTACCCGGGACAGGGCGCCCAGCCCCAGCATTTT
V: TRBV6-6
size: once
D: TRBD1
J: TRBJ1-5

CDR3: CASSLTLNEQFF
DNA: TGTGCCAGCAGTTTGACTCTCAATGAGCAGTTCTTC
V: TRBV12-3/TRBV12-4
size: many
D: NA
J: TRBJ2-1

CDR3: CASSLVLTGNYGYTF
DNA: TGCGCCAGCAGCTTGGTCTTAACAGGGAACTATGGCTACACCTTC
V: TRBV5-1
size: NA
D: NA
J: TRBJ1-2

CDR3: CASSLAGGAYNEQFF
DNA: TGTGCCAGCAGCTTAGCTGGCGGAGCATACAATGAGCAGTTCTTC
V: TRBV7-6
size: NA
D: NA
J: TRBJ2-1

CDR3: CASSLETVDGGYTF
DNA: TGTGCCAGCAGCTTGGAGACAGTGGATGGTGGCTACACCTTC
V: TRBV5-6
size: NA
D: NA
J: TRBJ1-2

CDR3: CASRSPRVNTEAFF
DNA: TGTGCCAGCAGATCCCCTCGCGTGAACACTGAAGCTTTCTTT
V: TRBV6-5
size: NA
D: NA
J: TRBJ1-1

CDR3: CASSMGRGSSYEQYF
DNA: TGTGCCAGTAGTATGGGCAGGGGTTCCTCCTACGAGCAGTACTTC
V: TRBV19
size: NA
D: NA
J: TRBJ2-7

CDR3: CAANRDFGYAYEQYF
DNA: TGTGCAGCAAACCGGGACTTCGGGTATGCCTACGAGCAGTACTTC
V: TRBV30
size: NA
D: NA
J: TRBJ2-7

CDR3: CASGAGGYTF
DNA: TGTGCCAGCGGTGCCGGTGGCTACACCTTC
V: TRBV2
size: NA
D: NA
J: TRBJ1-2

CDR3: CASSLVTGPQETQYF
DNA: TGTGCCAGCAGCTTAGTTACAGGGCCCCAAGAGACCCAGTACTTC
V: TRBV11-3
size: NA
D: NA
J: TRBJ2-5

CDR3: CASSLATSGDTQYF
DNA: TGTGCCAGCAGCTTAGCAACTAGCGGGGATACGCAGTATTTT
V: TRBV7-2
size: NA
D: TRBD2
J: TRBJ2-3

CDR3: CASSIVRLAGVTDTQYF
DNA: TGTGCCAGTAGTATAGTTCGGCTAGCGGGAGTGACAGATACGCAGTATTTT
V: TRBV19
size: NA
D: TRBD2
J: TRBJ2-3

CDR3: CASSFTRTDPRDTEAFF
DNA: TGTGCCAGCAGCTTCACCCGGACAGATCCTAGGGACACTGAAGCTTTCTTT
V: TRBV5-5
size: NA
D: NA
J: TRBJ1-1

CDR3: CASTKDRGYGQPQHF
DNA: TGTGCCAGTACCAAGGACAGGGGGTATGGTCAGCCCCAGCATTTT
V: TRBV19
size: NA
D: TRBD1
J: TRBJ1-5

CDR3: CASSLRTGSTYEQYF
DNA: TGTGCCAGCTCCCTCCGGACAGGATCTACCTACGAGCAGTACTTC
V: TRBV18
size: NA
D: TRBD1
J: TRBJ2-7

CDR3: CASSPRGGQLFTDTQYF
DNA: TGTGCCAGCAGCCCCCGAGGGGGCCAGCTATTCACAGATACGCAGTATTTT
V: TRBV5-8
size: NA
D: TRBD1
J: TRBJ2-3

CDR3: CASSIRVTEAFF
DNA: TGTGCCAGCAGCATCAGGGTAACTGAAGCTTTCTTT
V: TRBV5-8
size: NA
D: NA
J: TRBJ1-1